The 23 T cell receptor beta chains presented below share a single source sample, sequenced in a study of Graves' ophthalmopathy and Graves' hyperthyroidism. Amplifying from RNA transcripts, the study obtained TCR beta CDR3 regions. HTBI primers were employed in first-round RT-PCR, then a second-round multiplex PCR followed. MiXCR, applied by TCRdb to the multiplex PCR reads, yields one record per CDR3 protein. The repertoire holds about 48,000 distinct CDR3 sequences, with around half as singletons. The sequenced sample was peripheral blood. The receptor source for this set is an adult man with Graves' ophthalmopathy.

The J gene is TRBJ2-7, the V gene TRBV10-3; TRBD2 matches 12 bases. Germline CDR1 and CDR2: ENHRY and SYGVKD. The junction had 2 bases not matched to a gene; V was cut back by 0 bases and J by 5 bases. The CDR3 covers 15 residues. Here the CDR3 reads CAISESRLAGDEQYF. In nucleotides, the CDR3 is TGTGCCATCAGTGAGTCGCGACTAGCGGGGGACGAGCAGTACTTC.

The V gene is TRBV24-1, the J gene TRBJ2-2, with D unresolved. CDR1 and CDR2 from the germline V gene are KGHDR and SFDVKD. The V end lost 5 bases, the J end lost 3 bases, and 9 bases lay between the germline ends. This CDR3 comprises 14 residues. CDR3 region: CATSVPRDTGELFF. CDR3 in DNA: TGTGCCACCAGTGTACCCCGGGACACCGGGGAGCTGTTTTTT.

This clonotype is judged medium-sized. This rearrangement joins TRBV2 to TRBJ1-2; D not resolved. Trimming removed 0 bases from V and 8 bases from J, with 4 bases in between. Germline V gene data show CDR1 as SNHLY and CDR2 as FYNNEI. CDR3 length: 11 residues. CDR3 in amino acids: CASSEAVGYTF. CDR3 nucleotide sequence: TGTGCCAGCAGTGAAGCTGTGGGCTACACCTTC.

A remark on this clonotype: It is likely a read error, because the conserved phenylalanine at the end of the CDR3 is missing. The chain links TRBV28 to TRBJ1-1, with D uncertain. Germline loops: CDR1 MDHEN, CDR2 SYDVKM. V lost 6 bases, J lost 3 bases, and 2 bases lay in between. The CDR3 runs 10 residues. The chain's CDR3 is CASSHTEAFS. CDR3 nucleotides: TGTGCCAGCAGCCACACTGAAGCTTTCTCT.

The rearrangement links TRBV19 to TRBJ2-4, with 8 bases fitting TRBD1. Trimming took 6 bases from V and 8 from J; bases not matched to a gene: 3. There are 12 residues in the CDR3. Germline CDR1 reads LNHDA; CDR2 reads SQIVND (reference sequence). The CDR3 DNA follows: TGTGCCAGTAGGGACAGGGCGGACATTCAGTACTTC. Its translation is CASRDRADIQYF.

This clonotype was detected ten times or more. V and J are TRBV3-1 and TRBJ1-5; the D is unclear. The CDR3 has 14 amino acids. V lost 3 bases and J lost 2, with 8 bases in between. From germline, CDR1 is LGHDT and CDR2 YNNKEL (reference sequence). The CDR3 nucleotides are TGTGCCAGCAGCCAGGGGAACGGCAATCAGCCCCAGCATTTT. It yields the protein CASSQGNGNQPQHF.

The V gene is TRBV4-1, the J gene TRBJ2-5, with 12 bases fitting TRBD1. This CDR3 has 15 residues. Germline V gene sequence: CDR1 MGHRA, CDR2 YSYEKL. The J segment lost 4 bases and the V segment lost 2 bases, leaving 2 bases of the junction unmatched. The CDR3 sequence is CASSQPGQGAETQYF. The CDR3, as DNA: TGCGCCAGCAGCCAACCGGGACAGGGGGCAGAGACCCAGTACTTC.

There are many counts of this clonotype. J is TRBJ1-1 and V is TRBV11-2; D not certain. V was pared by 2 bases and J by 6 bases, with 13 bases between. This CDR3 comprises 14 residues. Germline V gives CDR1 SGHAT, CDR2 FQNNGV. The CDR3 protein is CASSLRPGLPEAFF. As DNA, the CDR3 is TGTGCCAGCAGCTTACGGCCAGGCCTTCCTGAAGCTTTCTTT.

This clonotype was detected ten times or more. A much larger clonotype is one base distant, so this may be a read error. The chain uses TRBV20-1 and TRBJ2-7, with 8 bases that match TRBD1. Losses at the gene ends were 3 bases for V and 2 bases for J; bases not matched to a gene: 12. Germline-derived CDR1 and CDR2 are DFQATT and SNEGSKA (reference sequence). This CDR3 has 16 amino acids. DNA of the CDR3: TGCAGTGCTAGTGTGACAGGGGAACGGCTCGCCTACGAGCAGTACTTC. This codes for CSASVTGERLAYEQYF.

This clonotype showed up many times. J is TRBJ2-2 and V is TRBV5-8; D might be TRBD1 or TRBD2, each matching 5 bases. The germline V gene has CDR1 SGHTS and CDR2 YDEGEE. The CDR3 loop spans 17 amino acids. Trimming removed 4 bases from V and 2 bases from J, with 18 bases in between. The chain's CDR3 is CASSAQARDGNTGELFF. CDR3 nucleotide sequence: TGTGCCAGCAGCGCACAGGCCAGGGACGGAAACACCGGGGAGCTGTTTTTT.

The J gene is TRBJ1-2, the V gene TRBV29-1, with 7 bases that match TRBD1. The CDR3 extends over 13 amino acids. Per the germline V gene, CDR1 is SQVTM and CDR2 is ANQGSEA. The junction had 6 bases not matched to a gene; V was cut back by 6 bases and J by 2 bases. The CDR3, as DNA: TGCAGCGTGGGGGACAGTGTGAACTATGGCTACACCTTC. It encodes CSVGDSVNYGYTF.

In regard to this clonotype: This may be a read error: a much more frequent sequence differs by one nucleotide. It is likely a read error, because the conserved phenylalanine at the end of the CDR3 is missing. The chain couples TRBV11-2 to TRBJ2-1; no clear D. Germline CDR1 is SGHAT and CDR2 is FQNNGV. This CDR3 spans 13 amino acids. Trimming cost V 0 bases and J 12 bases, with 12 bases left between them. The CDR3 nucleotides are TGTGCCAGCAGCTTAGATCAACCAAGTGGGCAGTTCCTC. The encoded protein is CASSLDQPSGQFL.

The chain links TRBV19 to TRBJ2-2, with TRBD2 identical over 9 bases. V dropped 5 bases and J dropped 6; count of bases not matched to a gene: 7. Germline V gene sequence: CDR1 LNHDA, CDR2 SQIVND (reference sequence). The CDR3 contains 15 residues. The CDR3 region has the DNA TGTGCCAGTAGTCCAACCGGGACTAGCTCCGGGGAGCTGTTTTTT. Translated: CASSPTGTSSGELFF.

V and J are TRBV12-3 or TRBV12-4 and TRBJ1-5; D might be TRBD1 (5 bases). The CDR3 sequence is 17 residues long. V lost 5 bases and J 4 bases, leaving 21 bases between the germline ends. CDR3 coding DNA: TGTGCCAGCAGTCCCTTTTTGTCGGCCAGGGCTAATCAGCCCCAGCATTTT. Its translation: CASSPFLSARANQPQHF.

The chain recombines TRBV25-1 with TRBJ1-6; TRBD1 might be the D (6 bases). Germline CDR1 is MGHDK and CDR2 is SYGVNS. The CDR3 consists of 14 residues. Trimming pared 6 bases from V and 6 bases from J, leaving 12 bases between. The CDR3 loop reads CASSKDSFNSPLHF. The CDR3 nucleotides read TGTGCCAGCAGCAAGGACAGTTTTAATTCACCCCTCCACTTT.

V is TRBV7-8 and J is TRBJ1-1; perhaps TRBD1 as D (5 bases). The CDR3 covers 15 residues. With 4 bases removed from V and 4 bases from J, the gap between germline ends came to 16 bases. CDR1 is SGHVS, CDR2 FQNEAQ, per germline. The CDR3 DNA sequence: TGTGCCAGCAGCTCTTACAGGCAGGGTGTCACTGAAGCTTTCTTT. This codes for CASSSYRQGVTEAFF.

This CDR3 reads CASSLRQGKETQYF. In nucleotides, the CDR3 is TGTGCCAGCAGCTTAAGACAGGGAAAAGAGACCCAGTACTTC. V usage is TRBV7-9 and J usage is TRBJ2-5, with 7 bases fitting TRBD1. CDR3 length: 14 residues. J was trimmed by 3 bases and V by 2 bases; bases with no gene match: 3. In germline, CDR1 is SEHNR, CDR2 FQNEAQ (reference sequence). Using reference TRBV7-9 and TRBJ2-5 for the parts outside the CDR3, the full variable domain is DTGVSQNPRHKITKRGQNVTFRCDPISEHNRLYWYRQTLGQGPEFLTYFQNEAQLEKSRLLSDRFSAERPKGSFSTLEIQRTEQGDSAMYLCASSLRQGKETQYFGPGTRLLVL.

The V call is TRBV13, the J call TRBJ2-1, with D possibly matching TRBD2 (6 bases). V lost 0 bases to trimming and J lost 8 bases, with 14 bases between them. The CDR3 has 15 amino acids. Germline V lookup: CDR1 PRHDT, CDR2 FYEKMQ (reference sequence). The CDR3 loop is CASSLGPGGYDEQFF. CDR3 in DNA: TGTGCCAGCAGCTTAGGCCCTGGAGGGTACGATGAGCAGTTCTTC.

This clonotype was counted at least ten times. The chain combines TRBV2 with TRBJ2-7, with 9 bases lining up with TRBD1. The V and J ends lost 3 bases and 2 bases, in that order; junction bases with no gene match: 17. The length of the CDR3 is 19 residues. Per the germline V gene, CDR1 is SNHLY and CDR2 is FYNNEI. CDR3 coding DNA: TGTGCCAGCAGTGAGACGCTTCCGGGACAGGGATTTTCGCCCTACGAGCAGTACTTC. This gives the protein CASSETLPGQGFSPYEQYF.

CDR3 region: CASRQASPLHF. The CDR3 DNA reads TGTGCCAGCAGGCAGGCGTCACCCCTCCACTTT. The V and J genes are TRBV28 and TRBJ1-6, with no clear D. CDR1 and CDR2 (germline): MDHEN, SYDVKM. Between the trimmed V and J ends, which lost 6 bases and 10 bases, there was a span of 7 bases. This CDR3 has 11 amino acids.

As to this clonotype: A read error may produce the germline difference seen at one junction end. J is TRBJ2-5 and V is TRBV20-1; 12 bases are a match to TRBD1. Germline V gene data show CDR1 as DFQATT and CDR2 as SNEGSKA (reference sequence). The CDR3 totals 14 residues. This chain's CDR3 is CSARGTGGIETQYF. In DNA form, the CDR3 reads TGCAGTGCCAGAGGGACAGGGGGCATCGAGACCCAGTACTTC.

The CDR3 spells CSRRGGGELFF. CDR3 DNA sequence: TGCTCGCGCCGGGGAGGCGGGGAGCTGTTTTTT. This sequence joins TRBV29-1 and TRBJ2-2; D possibly corresponds to TRBD2 (6 bases). The CDR3 extends over 11 amino acids. Germline CDR1 reads SQVTM; CDR2 reads ANQGSEA.

This chain links TRBV20-1 with TRBJ2-2, with 10 bases that match TRBD1. In germline, CDR1 is DFQATT, CDR2 SNEGSKA (reference sequence). V gave up 4 bases and J gave up 6 bases; unmatched junction bases: 8. The CDR3 covers 15 residues. CDR3 DNA: TGCAGTGCTACGAAGCCGGGACAGGGGTCCGGGGAGCTGTTTTTT. Its translation is CSATKPGQGSGELFF.